The source of this T cell receptor beta chain is a study of T cell responses to AZD1222 COVID-19 vaccine. Worth noting for this clone: Its antigen is not identified.

Points from the study as a whole: Donor demographics were predominantly white British with a female majority; clonal diversity may be underestimated. At baseline, seropositivity was found in only a handful of AZD1222 recipients.

CDR1 is SNHLY and CDR2 is FYNNEI in the germline V gene. Trimming left V 7 bases short and J 4 bases short, with 13 bases between. CDR3 length equals 13 residues. Some clones are missing from TCRdb's copy, which holds only in-frame ones; the method was immunoSEQ multiplex PCR. The sample records 110,000 to 150,000 clones, approximately 90% being singletons. V is TRBV2 and J is TRBJ1-1, with D perhaps matching TRBD1 (5 bases). The TCR originated in an adult who received the AZD1222 COVID-19 vaccine. The starting material was peripheral blood, obtained 28 days after the second AZD1222 dose. Here the CDR3 DNA reads TGTGCCAGCATGGGGCAGCCTGTCACTGAAGCTTTCTTT. Residues: CASMGQPVTEAFF.